Below are 5 T cell receptor beta chains sequenced from a single sample in a study of T cell responses to AZD1222 COVID-19 vaccine. The table came from immunoSEQ multiplex PCR; TCRdb's copy has only in-frame clones and leaves some out. The repertoire holds roughly 100,000 clones, with about 91% as singletons. The input for sequencing was peripheral blood, taken on day 0 of AZD1222 vaccination. The origin of the receptors is an adult in good health.

The chain joins TRBV29-1 to TRBJ1-2, with D uncertain. The CDR3 runs 15 residues. Per the germline V gene, CDR1 is SQVTM and CDR2 is ANQGSEA. Trimming removed 1 base at V and 0 bases at J, with 12 bases between. The CDR3 nucleotides read TGCAGCGTTGAAGGGGGAACAGAGACTAACTATGGCTACACCTTC. It specifies CSVEGGTETNYGYTF.

The chain carries TRBV6-5 and TRBJ2-1; 7 positions match TRBD2. This CDR3 region has 15 residues. The J segment lost 3 bases and the V segment lost 4 bases, leaving 6 bases of the junction unmatched. Germline V gene lookup returns CDR1 MNHEY and CDR2 SVGAGI. The CDR3 DNA follows: TGTGCCAGCAGTTCCATGGGGGGGGGCTACAATGAGCAGTTCTTC. Protein product: CASSSMGGGYNEQFF.

This clone showed up just once. J is TRBJ1-5 and V is TRBV12-5; 7 nucleotides line up with TRBD1. CDR3 size: 14 residues. J gave up 2 bases and V 3 bases, and 1 base lay outside the gene matches. Germline CDR1 reads LGHNT; CDR2 reads FRNRAP. CDR3 residues: CASGFGQGNQPQHF. DNA of the CDR3: TGTGCTAGTGGTTTTGGACAGGGCAATCAGCCCCAGCATTTT.

This sequence joins TRBV3-1 (or the pseudogene TRBV3-2) and TRBJ2-3; D possibly uses TRBD1 or TRBD2 (6 bases each). The CDR3 sequence is 17 residues long. Germline loops: CDR1 LGHDT, CDR2 YNNKEL (reference sequence). Deletions cut 1 base from V and 0 bases from J, with 14 bases between. The CDR3 nucleotides are TGTGCCAGCAGCCAAGTTCGAGGGGGGAGTAGCACAGATACGCAGTATTTT. As protein: CASSQVRGGSSTDTQYF.

The rearrangement joins TRBV2 to TRBJ2-5, with D perhaps matching TRBD2 (7 bases). CDR3 size: 11 residues. Germline assignment: CDR1 SNHLY and CDR2 FYNNEI. Between the trimmed V and J ends, which lost 6 bases and 13 bases, there was a span of 15 bases. The DNA for the CDR3 is TGTGCCAGCAGGGAGGGGGGGCGCACGTACTTC. Translated: CASREGGRTYF.